One sample yielded the 20 T cell receptor beta chains listed below, sequenced in a study of response to subunit inactivated influenza vaccine. TCRdb redid the calling of the RT-PCR reads with MiXCR, one entry per CDR3 protein. This sample has about 650,000 distinct CDR3 sequences, with around 15% found just once. Here the sequenced sample was PBMCs from blood, taken roughly 2 weeks before vaccination. All receptors derive from a man aged 50-60 years who received an inactivated influenza vaccine.

This clonotype was detected only a few times. V is TRBV10-3 and J is TRBJ2-3, with TRBD1 matching over 9 bases. V lost 4 bases and J lost 3; bases outside the gene matches: 8. CDR3 length equals 16 residues. The germline CDR1 and CDR2 sequences are ENHRY and SYGVKD. The CDR3 region is CAISGNTGGGTDTQYF. In nucleotides, the CDR3 is TGTGCCATCAGTGGAAATACAGGGGGCGGGACAGATACGCAGTATTTT.

This clonotype was seen repeatedly, ten times or more. The chain uses TRBV10-3 and TRBJ2-1, with TRBD1 matching 7 bases. V gave up 6 bases and J gave up 6 bases; unmatched junction bases: 11. Germline assignment: CDR1 ENHRY and CDR2 SYGVKD. The CDR3 length is 15 residues. In DNA form, the CDR3 reads TGTGCCATCAGCAACCCGGGACAGTCCGGCAATGAGCAGTTCTTC. It specifies CAISNPGQSGNEQFF.

This clonotype was seen at least ten times. The J gene is TRBJ2-1, the V gene TRBV27; D not certain. The V gene lost 7 bases and the J gene lost 7 bases, with 2 bases spanning the gap. This CDR3 contains 9 residues. The germline CDR1 and CDR2 sequences are MNHEY and SMNVEV (reference sequence). The CDR3, as DNA: TGTGCCAGCAATAATGAGCAGTTCTTC. Protein: CASNNEQFF.

This clonotype was seen a handful of times. This chain joins TRBV12-3 or TRBV12-4 and TRBJ2-5; 8 bases agree with TRBD2. This CDR3 spans 15 amino acids. The trim removed 5 bases at V and 5 bases at J, leaving 10 bases unmatched. CDR3 bases: TGTGCCAGCAGTCCCGGAAGAGCGGGAGTCGAGACCCAGTACTTC. Translating it yields CASSPGRAGVETQYF.

This clonotype showed up just a few times. The chain couples TRBV7-9 to TRBJ2-2, with D possibly being TRBD1 (6 bases). This CDR3 has 14 residues. V lost 2 bases to trimming and J lost 7 bases, with 11 bases between them. The germline CDR1 and CDR2 sequences are SEHNR and FQNEAQ (reference sequence). The CDR3 here is CASSLLQGIGELFF. The CDR3 DNA reads TGTGCCAGCAGCTTACTGCAGGGGATCGGGGAGCTGTTTTTT. Complete variable domain (other parts from reference TRBV7-9 and TRBJ2-2): DTGVSQNPRHKITKRGQNVTFRCDPISEHNRLYWYRQTLGQGPEFLTYFQNEAQLEKSRLLSDRFSAERPKGSFSTLEIQRTEQGDSAMYLCASSLLQGIGELFFGEGSRLTVL.

This clonotype was counted between two and nine times. V gene TRBV4-2 combines with J gene TRBJ1-2; D gene uncertain. Germline CDR1 is LGHNA and CDR2 is YNFKEQ. CDR3 length: 13 residues. Trimming took off 1 base at V and 6 bases at J, with 9 bases between the two ends. This CDR3 reads CASSQVEMDGYTF. CDR3 DNA: TGTGCCAGCAGCCAAGTTGAGATGGATGGCTACACCTTC.

The V gene is TRBV29-1, the J gene TRBJ2-3, with TRBD1 matching 8 bases. Germline loops: CDR1 SQVTM, CDR2 ANQGSEA. With V trimmed by 5 bases and J by 7 bases, 26 bases remained unmatched. The CDR3 contains 19 residues. CDR3 amino acids: CSVFSSGNERDRPVHTQYF. Here the CDR3 DNA reads TGCAGCGTTTTTAGTTCCGGGAACGAACGGGACAGGCCTGTCCATACGCAGTATTTT.

The chain recombines TRBV11-2 with TRBJ2-1, with 8 bases matching TRBD2. V was pared by 1 base and J by 7 bases, with 6 bases of the junction left unmatched. The germline V gene has CDR1 SGHAT and CDR2 FQNNGV. CDR3 length: 15 residues. CDR3 DNA sequence: TGTGCCAGCAGCTTAGGTAGCGGGATCAATAATGAGCAGTTCTTC. Translated, it gives CASSLGSGINNEQFF. Full variable domain (rest looked up from reference TRBV11-2 and TRBJ2-1): EAGVAQSPRYKIIEKRQSVAFWCNPISGHATLYWYQQILGQGPKLLIQFQNNGVVDDSQLPKDRFSAERLKGVDSTLKIQPAKLEDSAVYLCASSLGSGINNEQFFGPGTRLTVL.

This clonotype was detected only a few times. The rearrangement uses TRBV10-3 and TRBJ1-5; no definite D call. Trimming took 8 bases from V and 6 from J, leaving 14 bases between them. CDR1 is ENHRY, CDR2 SYGVKD, per germline. This CDR3 comprises 13 residues. The CDR3 here is CAIGVREGQPQHF. In DNA, the CDR3 is TGTGCCATCGGCGTTAGGGAGGGTCAGCCCCAGCATTTT.

This clonotype was seen ten or more times. This chain joins TRBV6-1 and TRBJ2-2; D tentatively fits TRBD1 or TRBD2 (6 bases each). CDR3 size: 15 residues. Germline-derived CDR1 and CDR2 are MNHNS and SASEGT. V was pared by 7 bases and J by 5 bases, with 17 bases between. CDR3 DNA sequence: TGTGCCAGCACCGGTGGGGGGCTGAGGACCGGGGAGCTGTTTTTT. Its protein product is CASTGGGLRTGELFF.

The rearrangement uses TRBV11-2 and TRBJ2-7; D unresolved. Germline CDR1 SGHAT, CDR2 FQNNGV. V shed 1 base and J shed 4 bases, with 11 bases lying between them. The CDR3 is made up of 14 amino acids. CDR3 sequence: CASSLVNNMYEQYF. CDR3 DNA sequence: TGTGCCAGCAGCTTAGTAAACAATATGTACGAGCAGTACTTC.

This clonotype was observed a few times. Here the CDR3 reads CASSFGQGASYNSPLHF. The DNA of the CDR3 is TGTGCCAGCAGCTTTGGACAGGGGGCATCCTATAATTCACCCCTCCACTTT. The rearrangement links TRBV7-9 to TRBJ1-6, with 11 bases fitting TRBD1. Germline V CDR1 and CDR2: SEHNR, FQNEAQ (reference sequence). The CDR3 runs to 17 residues. Trimming removed 3 bases from V and 1 base from J; junction bases left unmatched: 2.

The chain uses TRBV6-5 and TRBJ1-6; D is undetermined. The V and J ends lost 2 bases and 6 bases respectively, with 11 bases between them. The CDR3 is 15 amino acids. Germline V gives CDR1 MNHEY, CDR2 SVGAGI. The CDR3 DNA follows: TGTGCCAGCAGTTACGGTTTTTTTGGTAATTCACCCCTCCACTTT. Its translation: CASSYGFFGNSPLHF.

This clonotype was seen a few times. The chain is built from TRBV6-2 or TRBV6-3 and TRBJ2-7; 12 nucleotides line up with TRBD1. The CDR3 length is 17 residues. Unmatched junction bases numbered 10, after V lost 0 bases and J lost 7 bases. The germline gives CDR1 MNHEY, CDR2 SVGEGT. The CDR3 bases are TGTGCCAGCAGTTACTCAGTCCGCGGGACAGGGGGCTTGGAGCAGTACTTC. This gives the protein CASSYSVRGTGGLEQYF.

This chain uses TRBV5-1 with TRBJ1-1, with D hard to call. The CDR3 loop spans 14 amino acids. The germline V and J ends were trimmed by 0 bases and 3 bases, with 9 bases remaining between them. CDR1 is SGHRS, CDR2 YFSETQ, per germline. CDR3 region: CASSLEGSDTEAFF. In DNA form, the CDR3 reads TGCGCCAGCAGCTTGGAAGGGTCTGACACTGAAGCTTTCTTT. Together with reference TRBV5-1 and TRBJ1-1, the CDR3 gives the full variable domain: KAGVTQTPRYLIKTRGQQVTLSCSPISGHRSVSWYQQTPGQGLQFLFEYFSETQRNKGNFPGRFSGRQFSNSRSEMNVSTLELGDSALYLCASSLEGSDTEAFFGQGTRLTVV.

This clonotype was observed a handful of times. The chain combines TRBV5-1 with TRBJ1-6, with no clear D. Looked up from germline, CDR1 is SGHRS and CDR2 is YFSETQ. The CDR3 consists of 16 residues. Between the trimmed V and J ends, which lost 1 base and 6 bases, there was a span of 14 bases. CDR3 residues: CASSLLGFEGNSPLHF. The CDR3, as DNA: TGCGCCAGCAGCTTGTTGGGGTTTGAGGGTAATTCACCCCTCCACTTT.

This chain links TRBV2 with TRBJ2-1; 9 bases fit TRBD2. Germline V gene data show CDR1 as SNHLY and CDR2 as FYNNEI. With 8 bases clipped from V and 10 bases from J, the junction kept 9 bases outside the gene matches. This CDR3 spans 13 amino acids. This chain's CDR3 is CASSAGGLIEQFF. The CDR3 nucleotides are TGTGCCAGCTCTGCGGGAGGGCTTATCGAGCAGTTCTTC.

V gene TRBV7-9 combines with J gene TRBJ2-1; TRBD2 agrees at 8 bases. The V gene's germline CDR1 is SEHNR and CDR2 FQNEAQ (reference sequence). This CDR3 spans 15 amino acids. Trimming took 1 base from V and 14 from J; bases not matched to a gene: 13. CDR3 sequence (DNA): TGTGCCAGCAGCTTAGTGGGACTAGTGGGGGACGACGAGTTCTTC. Translated, it gives CASSLVGLVGDDEFF.

This clonotype was found a few times. The genes are TRBV29-1 and TRBJ1-1, with TRBD1 identical over 7 bases. Germline values: CDR1 SQVTM, CDR2 ANQGSEA. This CDR3 contains 15 residues. Trimming at V came to 4 bases and at J to 0 bases, leaving 8 bases not matched to a gene. The CDR3 here is CSVGNRGGVNTEAFF. In nucleotides, the CDR3 is TGCAGCGTTGGTAACAGGGGAGGAGTGAACACTGAAGCTTTCTTT.

This rearrangement joins TRBV9 to TRBJ2-7; D is possibly TRBD2 (5 bases). Germline assignment: CDR1 SGDLS and CDR2 YYNGEE. This CDR3 is built from 15 residues. V lost 0 bases and J 5 bases, leaving 15 bases between the germline ends. CDR3: CASSVAADPSHEQYF. The DNA for the CDR3 is TGTGCCAGCAGCGTAGCAGCGGATCCTTCCCACGAGCAGTACTTC.